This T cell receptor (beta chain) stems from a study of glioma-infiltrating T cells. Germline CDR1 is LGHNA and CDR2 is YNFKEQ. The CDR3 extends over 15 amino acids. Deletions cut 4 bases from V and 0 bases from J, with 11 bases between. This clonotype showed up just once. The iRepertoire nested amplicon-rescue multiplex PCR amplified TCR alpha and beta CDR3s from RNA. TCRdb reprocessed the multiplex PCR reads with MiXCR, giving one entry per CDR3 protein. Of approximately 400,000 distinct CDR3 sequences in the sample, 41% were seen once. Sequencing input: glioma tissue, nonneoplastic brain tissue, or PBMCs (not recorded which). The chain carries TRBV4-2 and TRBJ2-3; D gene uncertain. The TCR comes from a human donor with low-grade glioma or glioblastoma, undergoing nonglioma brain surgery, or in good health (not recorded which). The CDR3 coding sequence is TGTGCCAGCAGCCCCCCCGGGCGGAGCACAGATACGCAGTATTTT. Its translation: CASSPPGRSTDTQYF.